This T cell receptor beta chain was identified in a study of a mutant IDH1 vaccine in newly diagnosed glioma. About the study: Treatment recipients were about 62% male and around 40% female, and their mean age was approximately 43 years.

Concerning this clone itself: Its specificity is unknown.

Time point described: week 47, end of study. In the vaccine, a single dose held 300 ug of the mutant IDH1 20-mer peptide, along with topical imiquimod. The study enrolled donors with new WHO grade 3 or 4 IDH1-mutant, ATRX-lost astrocytomas. The CDR3 length is 15 residues. The germline gives CDR1 MNHNS, CDR2 SASEGT. Trimming took 6 bases from V and 12 from J; bases not matched to a gene: 11. Clones were read by immunoSEQ multiplex PCR, and TCRdb kept only the in-frame ones, dropping some. The sample records almost 25,000 clones, around 76% being singletons. General observations from the study: Any relationship between pseudoprogression and changes in top peripheral T cell clonotypes seemed absent.

The TCR was taken from a man between 40 and 49 years old with glioma. Some clones in this sample may be carry-over from other donors' samples. The sample consisted of PBMCs, taken from a glioma patient whose treatment included an IDH1 peptide vaccine. The chain links TRBV6-1 to TRBJ2-1, with TRBD2 matching over 13 bases. CDR3: CASSETTSGGAPQFF. In DNA, the CDR3 is TGTGCCAGCAGCGAGACCACTAGCGGGGGGGCCCCGCAGTTCTTC.